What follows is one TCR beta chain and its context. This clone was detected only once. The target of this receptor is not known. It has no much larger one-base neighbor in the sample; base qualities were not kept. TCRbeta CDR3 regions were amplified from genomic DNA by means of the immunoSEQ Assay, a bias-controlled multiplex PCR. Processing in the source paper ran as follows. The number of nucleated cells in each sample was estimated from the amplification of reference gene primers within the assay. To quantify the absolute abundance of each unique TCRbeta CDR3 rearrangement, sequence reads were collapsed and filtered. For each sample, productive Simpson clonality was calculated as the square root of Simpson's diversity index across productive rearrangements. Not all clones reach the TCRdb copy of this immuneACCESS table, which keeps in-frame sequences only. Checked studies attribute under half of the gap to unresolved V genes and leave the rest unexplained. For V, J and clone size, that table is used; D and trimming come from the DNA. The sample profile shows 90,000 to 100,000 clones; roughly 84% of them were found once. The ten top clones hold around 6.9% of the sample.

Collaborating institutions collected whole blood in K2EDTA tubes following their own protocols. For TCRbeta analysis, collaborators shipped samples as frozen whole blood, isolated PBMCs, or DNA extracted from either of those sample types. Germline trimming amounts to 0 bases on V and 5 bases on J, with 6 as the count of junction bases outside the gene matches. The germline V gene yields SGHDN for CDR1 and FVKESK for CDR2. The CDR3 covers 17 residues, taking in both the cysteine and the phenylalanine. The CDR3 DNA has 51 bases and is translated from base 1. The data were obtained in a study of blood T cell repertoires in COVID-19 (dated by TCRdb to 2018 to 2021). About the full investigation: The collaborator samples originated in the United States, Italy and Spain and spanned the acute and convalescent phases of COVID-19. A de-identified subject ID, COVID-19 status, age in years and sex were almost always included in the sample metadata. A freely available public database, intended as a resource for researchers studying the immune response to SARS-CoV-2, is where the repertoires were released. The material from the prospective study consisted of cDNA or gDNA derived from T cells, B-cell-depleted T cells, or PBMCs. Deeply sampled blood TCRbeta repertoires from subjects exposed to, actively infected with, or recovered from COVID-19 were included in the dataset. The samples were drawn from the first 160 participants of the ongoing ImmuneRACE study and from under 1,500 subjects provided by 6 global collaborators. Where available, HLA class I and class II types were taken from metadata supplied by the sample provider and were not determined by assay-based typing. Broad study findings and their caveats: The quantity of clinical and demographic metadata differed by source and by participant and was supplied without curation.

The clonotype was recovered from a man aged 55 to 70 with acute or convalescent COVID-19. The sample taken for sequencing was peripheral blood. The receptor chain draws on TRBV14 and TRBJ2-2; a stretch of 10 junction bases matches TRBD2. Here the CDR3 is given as CASSQDLLAGTTGELFF. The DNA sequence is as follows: TGTGCCAGCAGCCAAGATTTACTAGCGGGGACGACCGGGGAGCTGTTTTTT.